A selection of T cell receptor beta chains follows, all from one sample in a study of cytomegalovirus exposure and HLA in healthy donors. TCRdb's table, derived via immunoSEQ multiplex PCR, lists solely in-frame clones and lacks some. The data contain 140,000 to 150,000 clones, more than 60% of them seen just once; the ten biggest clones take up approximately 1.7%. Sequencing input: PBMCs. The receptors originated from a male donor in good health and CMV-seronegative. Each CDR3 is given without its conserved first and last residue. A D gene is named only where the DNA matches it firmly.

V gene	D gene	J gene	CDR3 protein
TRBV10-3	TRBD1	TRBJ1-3	AISEADRAGNTIY
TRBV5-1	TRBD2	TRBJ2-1	ASQPLTVGTTNEQF
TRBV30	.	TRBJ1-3	AWREPGFSGNTIY
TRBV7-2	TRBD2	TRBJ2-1	ASSPTSGGLEF
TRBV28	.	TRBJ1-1	ASSFLGGLGTEAF
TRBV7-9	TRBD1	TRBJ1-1	ASSSQGGTEAF
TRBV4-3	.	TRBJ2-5	ASSQGGVLSWRYNGETQY
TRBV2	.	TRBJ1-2	ASRTEYYGYT
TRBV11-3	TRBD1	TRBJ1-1	ASSPRGRAAEAF
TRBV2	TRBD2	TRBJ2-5	ASMRTSPQETQY
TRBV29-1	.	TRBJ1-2	SGRGAGQGYT
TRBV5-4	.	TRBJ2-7	ASSLDGSGSYEQY
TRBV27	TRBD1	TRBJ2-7	ASSFRTGITHEQY
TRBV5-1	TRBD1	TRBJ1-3	ASSMDLGQGRSGNTIY
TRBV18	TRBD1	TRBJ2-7	ASSEGQGNEQY
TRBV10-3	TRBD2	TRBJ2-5	AISVAGGLRKTQY
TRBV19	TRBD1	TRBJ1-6	ASSTGGLSPLH
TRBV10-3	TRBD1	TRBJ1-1	ASTLTGGETEAF
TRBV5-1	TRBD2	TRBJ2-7	ASSPNLAGGLSSYEQY
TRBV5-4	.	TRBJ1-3	ASSLSGSGNTIY
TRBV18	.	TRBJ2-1	ASSPPGRLLYNEQF
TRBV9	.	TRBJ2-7	ASSVAYRAYEQY
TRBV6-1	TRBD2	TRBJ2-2	ASTSGGTNTGELF
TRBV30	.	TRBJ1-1	AWSPTTYSHEAF
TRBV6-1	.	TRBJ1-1	ASSEFGEARNTEAF
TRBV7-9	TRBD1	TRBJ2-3	ASSSSQGDSTDTQY
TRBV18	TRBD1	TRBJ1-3	ASSPPGQGARLSSGNTIY
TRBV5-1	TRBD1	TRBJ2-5	ASSSKTGAGQETQY
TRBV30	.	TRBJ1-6	AWSESNSPLH
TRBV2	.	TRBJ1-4	ASRVRGWDEKLF
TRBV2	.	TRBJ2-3	ASLPGGAADTQY
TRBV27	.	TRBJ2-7	ASSIAGTNSYEQY
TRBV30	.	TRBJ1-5	AWSPQGQSSQPQH
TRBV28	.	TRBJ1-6	ASRKQGPTPLH
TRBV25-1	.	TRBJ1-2	ASSPTGSYANYGYT
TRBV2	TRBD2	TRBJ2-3	ASSVLADETDTQY
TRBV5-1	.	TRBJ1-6	ASSPAAEGEPLH
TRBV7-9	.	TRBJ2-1	ASSFAGRGLGNEQF
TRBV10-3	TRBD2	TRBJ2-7	AIGEGAFRARDSYSYEQY
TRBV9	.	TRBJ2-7	ASSVAGDEQY
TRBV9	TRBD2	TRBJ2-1	ASGLAGADNEQF
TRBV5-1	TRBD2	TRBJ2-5	ASSQSGALQETQY
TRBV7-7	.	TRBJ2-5	ASSLRGTGGSETQY
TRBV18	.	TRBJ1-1	ASSYRANTEAF
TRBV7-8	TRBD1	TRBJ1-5	ASSSSGGHQPQH
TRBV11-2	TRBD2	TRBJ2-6	ASSLGMTSGASGANVLT
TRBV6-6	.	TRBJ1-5	ASSPPGQRSNQPQH
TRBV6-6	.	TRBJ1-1	ASRGDLEAF
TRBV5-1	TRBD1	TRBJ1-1	ASSFTGAGNTEAF
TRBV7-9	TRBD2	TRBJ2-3	ASQRGFGDTQY